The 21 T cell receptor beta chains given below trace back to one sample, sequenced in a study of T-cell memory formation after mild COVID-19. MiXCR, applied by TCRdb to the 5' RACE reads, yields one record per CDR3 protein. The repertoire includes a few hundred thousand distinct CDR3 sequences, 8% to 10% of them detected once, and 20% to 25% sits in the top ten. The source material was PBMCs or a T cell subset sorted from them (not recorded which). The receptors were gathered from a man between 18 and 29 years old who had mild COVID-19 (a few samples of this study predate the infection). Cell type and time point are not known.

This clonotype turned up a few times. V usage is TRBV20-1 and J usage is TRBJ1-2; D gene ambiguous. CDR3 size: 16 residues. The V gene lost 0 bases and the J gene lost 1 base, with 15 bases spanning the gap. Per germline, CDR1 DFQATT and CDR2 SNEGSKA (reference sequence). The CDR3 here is CSAREAGRALNYGYTF. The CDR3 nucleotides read TGCAGTGCTAGAGAGGCGGGTAGGGCCCTTAACTATGGCTACACCTTC.

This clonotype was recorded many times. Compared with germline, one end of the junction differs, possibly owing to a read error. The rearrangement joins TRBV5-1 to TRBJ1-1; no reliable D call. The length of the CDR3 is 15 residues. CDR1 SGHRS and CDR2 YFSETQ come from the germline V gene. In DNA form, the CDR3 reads TGCGCCAGCAGCTTGGATCCCGCTGGCCTCACTAAAGCTTTCTTT. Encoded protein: CASSLDPAGLTKAFF.

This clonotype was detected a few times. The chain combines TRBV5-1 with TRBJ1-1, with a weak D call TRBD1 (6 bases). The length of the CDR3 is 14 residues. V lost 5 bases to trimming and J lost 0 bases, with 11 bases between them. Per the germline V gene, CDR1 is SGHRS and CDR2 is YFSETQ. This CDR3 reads CASSLDSLNTEAFF. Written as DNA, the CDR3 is TGCGCCAGCAGTCTGGACAGTCTGAACACTGAAGCTTTCTTT.

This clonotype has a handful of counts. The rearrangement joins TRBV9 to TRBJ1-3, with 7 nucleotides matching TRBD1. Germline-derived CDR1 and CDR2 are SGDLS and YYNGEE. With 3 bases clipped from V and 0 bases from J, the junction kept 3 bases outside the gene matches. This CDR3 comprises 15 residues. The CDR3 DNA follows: TGTGCCAGCAGCGCGACAGGGCTCTCTGGAAACACCATATATTTT. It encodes CASSATGLSGNTIYF.

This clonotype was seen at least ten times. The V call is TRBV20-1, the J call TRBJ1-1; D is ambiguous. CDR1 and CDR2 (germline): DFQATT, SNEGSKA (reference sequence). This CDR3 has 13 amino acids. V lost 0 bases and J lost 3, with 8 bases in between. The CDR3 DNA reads TGCAGTGCTAGAGATCGATCGGACACTGAAGCTTTCTTT. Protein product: CSARDRSDTEAFF.

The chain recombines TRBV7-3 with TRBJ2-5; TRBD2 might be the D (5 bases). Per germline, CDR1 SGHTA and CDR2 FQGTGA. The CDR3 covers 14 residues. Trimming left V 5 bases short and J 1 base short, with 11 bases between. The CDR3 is CASSPNGGQETQYF. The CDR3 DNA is TGTGCCAGCAGCCCCAACGGAGGCCAAGAGACCCAGTACTTC.

The CDR3 DNA sequence: TGCAGTGCTAGAGATCTCTTACGGGGGGCGGACGGGGAGCTGTTTTTT. Encoded protein: CSARDLLRGADGELFF. The rearrangement uses TRBV20-1 and TRBJ2-2; tentatively, D is TRBD2 (7 bases). V was cut by 0 bases and J by 7 bases, with 18 bases left in between. This CDR3 region has 16 residues. Germline loops: CDR1 DFQATT, CDR2 SNEGSKA (reference sequence).

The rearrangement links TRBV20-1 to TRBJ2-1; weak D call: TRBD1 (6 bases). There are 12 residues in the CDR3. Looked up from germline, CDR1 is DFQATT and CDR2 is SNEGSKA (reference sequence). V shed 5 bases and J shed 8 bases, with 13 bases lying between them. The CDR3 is CSAPQGSDEQFF. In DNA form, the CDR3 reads TGCAGTGCTCCACAGGGTTCGGATGAGCAGTTCTTC.

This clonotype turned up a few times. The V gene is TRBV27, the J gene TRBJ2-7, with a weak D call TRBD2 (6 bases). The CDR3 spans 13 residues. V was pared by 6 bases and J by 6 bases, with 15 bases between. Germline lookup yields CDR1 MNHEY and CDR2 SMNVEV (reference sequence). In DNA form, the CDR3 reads TGTGCCAGCAGACCGGGACTCAGACTCGAGCAGTACTTC. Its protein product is CASRPGLRLEQYF.

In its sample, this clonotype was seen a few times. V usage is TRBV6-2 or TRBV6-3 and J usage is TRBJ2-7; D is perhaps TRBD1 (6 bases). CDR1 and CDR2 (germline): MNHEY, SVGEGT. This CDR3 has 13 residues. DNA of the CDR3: TGTGCCAGCAGTTGGACAGCTGCCTACGAGCAGTGCGTC. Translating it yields CASSWTAAYEQCV.

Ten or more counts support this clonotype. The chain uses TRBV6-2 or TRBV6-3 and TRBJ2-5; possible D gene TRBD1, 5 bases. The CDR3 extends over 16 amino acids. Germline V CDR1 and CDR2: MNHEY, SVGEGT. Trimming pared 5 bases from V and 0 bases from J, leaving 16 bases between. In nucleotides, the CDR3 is TGTGCCAGCAGTCCCCGGCAGGGTGCGGACCAAGAGACCCAGTACTTC. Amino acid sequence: CASSPRQGADQETQYF.

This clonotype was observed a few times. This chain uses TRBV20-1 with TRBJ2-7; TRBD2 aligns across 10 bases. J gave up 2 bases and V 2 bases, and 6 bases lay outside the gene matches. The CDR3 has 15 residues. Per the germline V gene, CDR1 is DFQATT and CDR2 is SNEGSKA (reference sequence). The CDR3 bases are TGCAGTGCTAGAACAGCGGGGGGGGCAACCTACGAGCAGTACGTC. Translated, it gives CSARTAGGATYEQYV.

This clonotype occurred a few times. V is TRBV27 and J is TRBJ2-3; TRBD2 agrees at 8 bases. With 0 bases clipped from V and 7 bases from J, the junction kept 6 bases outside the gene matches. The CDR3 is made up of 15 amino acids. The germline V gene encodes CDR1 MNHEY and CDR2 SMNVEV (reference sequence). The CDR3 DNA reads TGTGCCAGCAGTTTATCGGCGGGGGGTTTTAATACGCAGTATTTT. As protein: CASSLSAGGFNTQYF.

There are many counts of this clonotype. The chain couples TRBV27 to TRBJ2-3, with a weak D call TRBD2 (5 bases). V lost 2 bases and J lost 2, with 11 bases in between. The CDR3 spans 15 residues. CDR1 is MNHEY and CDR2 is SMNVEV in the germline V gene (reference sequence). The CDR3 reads CASSLRTPDTDTQYF. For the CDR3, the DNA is TGTGCCAGCAGTTTAAGGACTCCTGACACAGATACGCAGTATTTT.

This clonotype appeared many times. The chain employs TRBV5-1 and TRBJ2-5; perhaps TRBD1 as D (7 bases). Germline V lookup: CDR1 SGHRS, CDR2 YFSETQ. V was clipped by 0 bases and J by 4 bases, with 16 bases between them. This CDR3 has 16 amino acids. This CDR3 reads CASSLGIRGALETQYF. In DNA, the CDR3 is TGCGCCAGCAGCTTGGGAATCAGGGGGGCCCTAGAGACCCAGTACTTC.

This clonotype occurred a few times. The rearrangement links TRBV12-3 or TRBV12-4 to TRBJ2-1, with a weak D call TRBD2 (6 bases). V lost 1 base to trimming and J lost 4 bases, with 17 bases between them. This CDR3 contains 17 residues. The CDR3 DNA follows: TGTGCCAGCAGTTTAGGGGGCGGGGCGAGGGTGTACAATGAGCAGTTCTTC. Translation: CASSLGGGARVYNEQFF.

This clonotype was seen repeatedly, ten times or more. DNA of the CDR3: TGCGCCAGCAGCCAAGATCCCACGGACAGTTCCTACGAGCAGTACGTC. It encodes CASSQDPTDSSYEQYV. The chain uses TRBV4-1 and TRBJ2-7; tentative D call: TRBD1 (6 bases). From germline, CDR1 is MGHRA and CDR2 YSYEKL. V lost 0 bases and J lost 1, with 13 bases in between. This CDR3 contains 16 residues.

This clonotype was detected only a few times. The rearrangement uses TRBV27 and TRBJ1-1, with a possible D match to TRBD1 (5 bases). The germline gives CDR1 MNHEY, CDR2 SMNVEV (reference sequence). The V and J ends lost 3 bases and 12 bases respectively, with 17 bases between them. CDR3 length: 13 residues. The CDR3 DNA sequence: TGTGCCAGCAGTTTTATTAAGGGGCAGTGGCCTTTCTTT. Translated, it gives CASSFIKGQWPFF.

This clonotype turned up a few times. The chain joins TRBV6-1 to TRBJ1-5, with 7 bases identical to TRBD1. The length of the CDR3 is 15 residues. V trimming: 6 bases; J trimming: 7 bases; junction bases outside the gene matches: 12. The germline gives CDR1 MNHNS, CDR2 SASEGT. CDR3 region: CASRSGTADWQPQHF. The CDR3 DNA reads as TGTGCCAGCAGGAGCGGGACAGCAGACTGGCAGCCCCAGCATTTT.

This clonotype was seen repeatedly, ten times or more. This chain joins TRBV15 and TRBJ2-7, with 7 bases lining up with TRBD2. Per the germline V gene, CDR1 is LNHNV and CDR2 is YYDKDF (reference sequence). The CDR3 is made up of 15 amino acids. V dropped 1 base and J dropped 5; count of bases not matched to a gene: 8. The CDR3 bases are TGTGCCACCAGCAGAGGGTTACTAGCGCTGGACGAGCAGTACTTC. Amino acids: CATSRGLLALDEQYF.

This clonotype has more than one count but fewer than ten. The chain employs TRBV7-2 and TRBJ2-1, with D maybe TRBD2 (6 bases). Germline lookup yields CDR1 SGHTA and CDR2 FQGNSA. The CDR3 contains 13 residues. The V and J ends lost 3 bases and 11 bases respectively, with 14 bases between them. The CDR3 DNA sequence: TGTGCCAGCAGCTTTTCGCGGGGAAGGAAGCAGTTCTTC. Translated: CASSFSRGRKQFF.